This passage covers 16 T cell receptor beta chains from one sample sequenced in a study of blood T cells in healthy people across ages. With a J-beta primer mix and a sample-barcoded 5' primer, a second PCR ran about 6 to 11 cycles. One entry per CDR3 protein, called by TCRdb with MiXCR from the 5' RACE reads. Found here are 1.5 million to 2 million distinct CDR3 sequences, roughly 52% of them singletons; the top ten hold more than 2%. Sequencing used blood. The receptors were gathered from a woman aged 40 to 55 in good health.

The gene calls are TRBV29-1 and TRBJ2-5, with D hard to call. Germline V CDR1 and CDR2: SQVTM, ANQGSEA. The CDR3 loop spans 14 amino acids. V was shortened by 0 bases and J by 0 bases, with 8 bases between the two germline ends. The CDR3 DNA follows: TGCAGCGTTGAAGATCCGGAGAACCAAGAGACCCAGTACTTC. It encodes CSVEDPENQETQYF.

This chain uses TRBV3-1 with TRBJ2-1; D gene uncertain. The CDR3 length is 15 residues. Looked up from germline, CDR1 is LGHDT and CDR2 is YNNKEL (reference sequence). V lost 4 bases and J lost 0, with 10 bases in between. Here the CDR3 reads CASSPLISSYNEQFF. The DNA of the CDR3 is TGTGCCAGCAGCCCCTTGATAAGCTCCTACAATGAGCAGTTCTTC.

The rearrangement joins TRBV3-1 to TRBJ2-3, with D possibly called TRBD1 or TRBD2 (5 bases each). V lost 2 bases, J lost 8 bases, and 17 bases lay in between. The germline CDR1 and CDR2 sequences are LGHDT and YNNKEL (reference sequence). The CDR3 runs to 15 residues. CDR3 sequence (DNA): TGTGCCAGCAGCCAACCGGGACGAAGCTTCGGTACGCAGTATTTT. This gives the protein CASSQPGRSFGTQYF.

As DNA, the CDR3 is TGTGCCAGTAGTACCACCGGGACTAGCGCAGATACGCAGTATTTT. It is translated as CASSTTGTSADTQYF. V and J are TRBV19 and TRBJ2-3; 10 nucleotides line up with TRBD2. CDR3 length equals 15 residues. V lost 4 bases and J lost 4; bases outside the gene matches: 5. The germline gives CDR1 LNHDA, CDR2 SQIVND (reference sequence).

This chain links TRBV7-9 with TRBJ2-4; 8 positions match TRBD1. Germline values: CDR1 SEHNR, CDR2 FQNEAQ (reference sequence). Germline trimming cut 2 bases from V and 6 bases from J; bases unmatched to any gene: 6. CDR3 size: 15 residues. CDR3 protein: CASSLQGALGNIQYF. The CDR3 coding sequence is TGTGCCAGCAGCTTACAGGGGGCCCTAGGAAACATTCAGTACTTC.

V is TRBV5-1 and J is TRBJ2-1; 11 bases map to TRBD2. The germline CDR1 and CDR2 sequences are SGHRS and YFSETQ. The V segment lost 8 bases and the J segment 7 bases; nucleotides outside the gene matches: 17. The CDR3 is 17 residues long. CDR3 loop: CASSPRLAGGKGNEQFF. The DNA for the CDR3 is TGCGCCAGTAGCCCACGTTTAGCGGGGGGGAAAGGGAATGAGCAGTTCTTC.

CDR3 nucleotides: TGTGCCAGCAGCCAAGCGACAGGGCGACCGAGCTCCTACAATGAGCAGTTCTTC. It codes for CASSQATGRPSSYNEQFF. V is TRBV3-1 and J is TRBJ2-1, with TRBD1 matching 7 bases. The CDR3 has 18 residues. Trimming removed 1 base from V and 0 bases from J; junction bases left unmatched: 9. CDR1 is LGHDT, CDR2 YNNKEL, per germline (reference sequence).

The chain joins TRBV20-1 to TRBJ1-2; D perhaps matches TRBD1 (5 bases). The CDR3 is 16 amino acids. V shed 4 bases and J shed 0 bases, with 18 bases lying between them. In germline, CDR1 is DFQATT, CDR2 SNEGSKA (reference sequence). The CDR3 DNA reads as TGCAGTGCTAACAAGGGGTCTTCCGGGCCTAACTATGGCTACACCTTC. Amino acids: CSANKGSSGPNYGYTF.

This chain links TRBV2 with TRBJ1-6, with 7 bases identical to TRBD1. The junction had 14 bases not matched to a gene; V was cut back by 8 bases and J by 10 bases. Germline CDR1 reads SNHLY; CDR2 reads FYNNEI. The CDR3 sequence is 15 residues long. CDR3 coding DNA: TGTGCCAGCTCAGTGGGACAGAGGTCTTCATCACCCCTCCACTTT. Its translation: CASSVGQRSSSPLHF.

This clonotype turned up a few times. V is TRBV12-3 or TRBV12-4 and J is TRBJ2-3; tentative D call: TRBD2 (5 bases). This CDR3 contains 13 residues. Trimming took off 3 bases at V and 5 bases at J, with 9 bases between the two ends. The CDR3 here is CASSFSGEDTQYF. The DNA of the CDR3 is TGTGCCAGCAGTTTTTCCGGGGAAGATACGCAGTATTTT.

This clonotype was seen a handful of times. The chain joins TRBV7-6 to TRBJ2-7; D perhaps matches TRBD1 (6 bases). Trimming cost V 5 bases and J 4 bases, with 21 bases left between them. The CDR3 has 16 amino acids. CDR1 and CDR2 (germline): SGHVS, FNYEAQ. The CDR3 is CASSAHTQGGMYEQYF. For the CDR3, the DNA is TGTGCCAGCAGCGCCCACACACAGGGTGGAATGTACGAGCAGTACTTC.

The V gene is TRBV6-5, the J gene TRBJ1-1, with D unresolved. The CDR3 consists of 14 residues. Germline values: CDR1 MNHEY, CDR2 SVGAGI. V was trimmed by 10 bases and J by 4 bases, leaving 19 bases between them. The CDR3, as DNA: TGTGCCACAGAGGAGGGAACCTTGGGCACTGAAGCTTTCTTT. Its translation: CATEEGTLGTEAFF.

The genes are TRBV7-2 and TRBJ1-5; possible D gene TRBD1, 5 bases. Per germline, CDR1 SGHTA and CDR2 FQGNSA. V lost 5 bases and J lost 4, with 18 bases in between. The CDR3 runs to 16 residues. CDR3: CASSRNTWGGNQPQHF. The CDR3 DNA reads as TGTGCCAGCAGCAGAAATACGTGGGGGGGAAATCAGCCCCAGCATTTT. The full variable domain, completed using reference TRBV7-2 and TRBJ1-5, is GAGVSQSPSNKVTEKGKDVELRCDPISGHTALYWYRQSLGQGLEFLIYFQGNSAPDKSGLPSDRFSAERTGGSVSTLTIQRTQQEDSAVYLCASSRNTWGGNQPQHFGDGTRLSIL.

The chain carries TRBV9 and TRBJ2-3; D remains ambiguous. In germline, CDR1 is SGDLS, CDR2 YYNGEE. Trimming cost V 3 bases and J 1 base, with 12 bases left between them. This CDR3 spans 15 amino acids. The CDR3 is CASSASPTGTDTQYF. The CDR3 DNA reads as TGTGCCAGCAGCGCAAGCCCAACCGGCACAGATACGCAGTATTTT.

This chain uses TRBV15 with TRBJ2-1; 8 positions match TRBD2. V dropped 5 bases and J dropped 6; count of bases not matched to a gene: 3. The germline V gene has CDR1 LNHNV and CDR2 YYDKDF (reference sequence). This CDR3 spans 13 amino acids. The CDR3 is CATSGGGINEQFF. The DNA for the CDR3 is TGTGCCACCAGCGGCGGGGGGATCAATGAGCAGTTCTTC.

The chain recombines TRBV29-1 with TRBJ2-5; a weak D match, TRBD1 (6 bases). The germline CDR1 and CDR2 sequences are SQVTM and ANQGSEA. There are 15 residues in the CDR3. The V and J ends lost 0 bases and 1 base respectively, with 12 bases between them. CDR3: CSVEDAGVFQETQYF. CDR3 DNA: TGCAGCGTTGAAGATGCAGGGGTGTTCCAAGAGACCCAGTACTTC.